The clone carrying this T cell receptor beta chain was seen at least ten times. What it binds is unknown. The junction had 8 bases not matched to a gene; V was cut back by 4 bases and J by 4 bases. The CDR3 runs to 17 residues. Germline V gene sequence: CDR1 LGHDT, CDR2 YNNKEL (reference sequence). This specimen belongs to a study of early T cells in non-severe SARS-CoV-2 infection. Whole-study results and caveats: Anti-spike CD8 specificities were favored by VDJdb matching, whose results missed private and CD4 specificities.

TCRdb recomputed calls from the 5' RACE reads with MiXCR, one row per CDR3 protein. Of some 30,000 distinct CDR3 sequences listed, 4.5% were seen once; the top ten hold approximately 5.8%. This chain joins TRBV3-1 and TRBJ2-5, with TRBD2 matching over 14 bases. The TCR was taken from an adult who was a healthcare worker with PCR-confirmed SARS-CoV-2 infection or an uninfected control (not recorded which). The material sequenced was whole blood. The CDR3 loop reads CASSRRLAGGPRETQYF. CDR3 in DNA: TGTGCCAGCAGCCGGCGACTAGCGGGAGGGCCGCGAGAGACCCAGTACTTC.